The 3 T cell receptor beta chains below come from one sample, sequenced in a study of blood T cell repertoires in COVID-19 (dated by TCRdb to 2018 to 2020). Receptor amplification or capture employed the immunoSEQ multiplex PCR assay. TCRdb re-hosts the immuneACCESS table, in-frame sequences only. Its copies lack some clones; in the studies checked, an unresolved V gene accounts for under half of them, and the cause for the rest is not known. This sample comprises around 200,000 clones, roughly nine tenths of them detected only once. The top ten clonotypes cover about 20% of the sample. Sequences were obtained from peripheral blood. The source is a man aged 70 or older with active or convalescent COVID-19.

The chain combines TRBV7-2 with TRBJ2-7; D is possibly TRBD2 (5 bases). CDR1 SGHTA and CDR2 FQGNSA come from the germline V gene. The CDR3 loop spans 13 amino acids. The ends were cut back, 1 base at V and 9 bases at J, with 13 bases in the middle. The DNA of the CDR3 is TGTGCCAGCAGCTTAGACCGGGATCGATCGCAGTACTTC. This codes for CASSLDRDRSQYF.

J is TRBJ2-3 and V is TRBV5-4; 10 positions match TRBD2. This CDR3 has 17 amino acids. Germline assignment: CDR1 SGHNT and CDR2 YYREEE (reference sequence). The ends lost 7 bases at V and 2 bases at J; junction bases unmatched: 13. The CDR3 sequence is CASAARTSGSPTDTQYF. CDR3 nucleotides: TGTGCCAGCGCCGCTCGGACTAGCGGTTCCCCCACAGATACGCAGTATTTT.

The chain carries TRBV18 and TRBJ1-1; no definite D call. Germline V lookup: CDR1 KGHSH, CDR2 LQKENI. This CDR3 contains 16 residues. Trimming took off 3 bases at V and 4 bases at J, with 18 bases between the two ends. The CDR3 protein is CASSPPPGGFFTEAFF. The CDR3 nucleotides are TGTGCCAGCTCACCCCCTCCCGGAGGTTTTTTCACTGAAGCTTTCTTT.